The 18 T cell receptor beta chains below were found in one sample sequenced in a study of cytomegalovirus exposure and HLA in healthy donors. The PCR had 60 Vbeta and 13 Jbeta primers. Repertoires were generated with immunoSEQ multiplex PCR, while TCRdb's copy carries only in-frame clones and drops some. The table includes roughly 230,000 clones, around 90% detected once. The sequencing sample was made of PBMCs. All receptors derive from a girl aged 2-15 years in good health and CMV-seronegative.

The chain joins TRBV7-9 to TRBJ2-1; 8 nucleotides align to TRBD1. CDR3 length equals 16 residues. The V gene's germline CDR1 is SEHNR and CDR2 FQNEAQ (reference sequence). V shed 7 bases, J shed 6 bases, and the junction held 14 bases outside the gene matches. The CDR3 loop reads CASTGQGTLFGNEQFF. Written as DNA, the CDR3 is TGTGCCAGCACCGGACAGGGAACCCTTTTCGGCAATGAGCAGTTCTTC.

This rearrangement joins TRBV5-6 to TRBJ2-1; 7 bases match TRBD1. CDR3 length equals 15 residues. CDR1 and CDR2 (germline): SGHDT, YYEEEE. Losses at the gene ends were 3 bases for V and 4 bases for J; bases not matched to a gene: 7. The CDR3, as DNA: TGTGCCAGCAGCTACGACAGGGTAATATACAATGAGCAGTTCTTC. It specifies CASSYDRVIYNEQFF.

This chain links TRBV6-5 with TRBJ2-1; perhaps TRBD2 as D (6 bases). CDR3 length: 14 residues. The V and J ends lost 4 bases and 8 bases respectively, with 15 bases between them. Germline lookup yields CDR1 MNHEY and CDR2 SVGAGI. The CDR3 coding sequence is TGTGCCAGCAGTTGGCTAGCGACGAGGGATGAGCAGTTCTTC. It yields the protein CASSWLATRDEQFF.

The chain combines TRBV5-6 with TRBJ2-7; D gene unclear. Germline assignment: CDR1 SGHDT and CDR2 YYEEEE. The CDR3 runs to 12 residues. Trimming shortened V by 3 bases and J by 3 bases, and 7 bases separated the two germline ends. The DNA of the CDR3 is TGTGCCAGCAGCTCCTTTAACTACGAGCAGTACTTC. Amino acid sequence: CASSSFNYEQYF. The full variable domain, with the rest looked up from reference TRBV5-6 and TRBJ2-7, is DAGVTQSPTHLIKTRGQQVTLRCSPKSGHDTVSWYQQALGQGPQFIFQYYEEEERQRGNFPDRFSGHQFPNYSSELNVNALLLGDSALYLCASSSFNYEQYFGPGTRLTVT.

V is TRBV19 and J is TRBJ1-1, with unresolved D. The CDR3 sequence is 12 residues long. The germline V gene has CDR1 LNHDA and CDR2 SQIVND (reference sequence). V was pared by 5 bases and J by 6 bases, with 10 bases between. The CDR3 reads CASSERSPEAFF. DNA for the CDR3: TGTGCCAGTAGTGAAAGGAGCCCTGAAGCTTTCTTT.

Worth noting for this clone: At one end the junction does not follow the germline gene, possibly because of a read error. V usage is TRBV7-9 and J usage is TRBJ2-2; D not resolved. The CDR3 length is 15 residues. Germline V lookup: CDR1 SEHNR, CDR2 FQNEAQ (reference sequence). The CDR3 protein is CSSSVRLSVPGELFF. Written as DNA, the CDR3 is TGTTCCAGCAGCGTAAGACTGTCGGTTCCCGGGGAGCTGTTTTTT.

This clone was seen once. The chain carries TRBV29-1 and TRBJ2-5; D may be TRBD1 (5 bases). TRBJ2-7 explains the end of the DNA better; the J call may be wrong. The CDR3 consists of 11 residues. Germline V lookup: CDR1 SQVTM, CDR2 ANQGSEA. The CDR3 DNA reads as TGCAGCGTTGGGGGCCGCTACGAGCAGTACTTC. It codes for CSVGGRYEQYF.

This clone was recorded only once. V usage is TRBV9 and J usage is TRBJ2-3; tentative D call: TRBD2 (5 bases). The CDR3 has 12 residues. V shed 3 bases and J shed 7 bases, with 9 bases lying between them. The germline CDR1 and CDR2 sequences are SGDLS and YYNGEE. The CDR3 region has the DNA TGTGCCAGCAGCGCCCCCGGGAATACGCAGTATTTT. Amino acid sequence: CASSAPGNTQYF.

As to this clone: The same CDR3 can be traced to other DNA sequences in this sample. This sequence joins TRBV6-1 and TRBJ1-2; 8 bases are shared with TRBD1. Germline trimming cut 6 bases from V and 1 base from J; bases unmatched to any gene: 7. CDR1 and CDR2 (germline): MNHNS, SASEGT. The CDR3 length is 15 residues. The CDR3 protein is CASSPGQGVNYGYTF. The CDR3 DNA follows: TGTGCCAGCAGCCCAGGACAGGGCGTTAACTATGGCTACACCTTC.

This chain connects TRBV27 to TRBJ1-4, with D tentatively TRBD1 (6 bases). The V end lost 3 bases, the J end lost 8 bases, and 13 bases lay between the germline ends. This CDR3 contains 14 residues. The germline CDR1 and CDR2 sequences are MNHEY and SMNVEV (reference sequence). Here the CDR3 reads CASSFTGMGEKLFF. CDR3 sequence (DNA): TGTGCCAGCAGTTTTACAGGGATGGGCGAAAAACTGTTTTTT.

This rearrangement joins TRBV11-2 to TRBJ2-7; TRBD1 matches 9 bases. Trimming took 1 base from V and 3 from J; bases not matched to a gene: 7. Germline V CDR1 and CDR2: SGHAT, FQNNGV. CDR3 size: 16 residues. CDR3 DNA sequence: TGTGCCAGCAGCTTAGGTAGGGACAGGGCCCACTACGAGCAGTACTTC. Translating it yields CASSLGRDRAHYEQYF. Together with reference TRBV11-2 and TRBJ2-7, the CDR3 gives the full variable domain: EAGVAQSPRYKIIEKRQSVAFWCNPISGHATLYWYQQILGQGPKLLIQFQNNGVVDDSQLPKDRFSAERLKGVDSTLKIQPAKLEDSAVYLCASSLGRDRAHYEQYFGPGTRLTVT.

The V and J genes are TRBV5-1 and TRBJ2-7; D not resolved. The CDR3 covers 11 residues. Germline V gives CDR1 SGHRS, CDR2 YFSETQ. V was trimmed by 5 bases and J by 3 bases, leaving 6 bases between them. The CDR3 bases are TGCGCCAGCAGAGAGAACTACGAGCAGTACTTC. Amino acids: CASRENYEQYF. Full variable domain (outside the CDR3, taken from reference TRBV5-1 and TRBJ2-7): KAGVTQTPRYLIKTRGQQVTLSCSPISGHRSVSWYQQTPGQGLQFLFEYFSETQRNKGNFPGRFSGRQFSNSRSEMNVSTLELGDSALYLCASRENYEQYFGPGTRLTVT.

The rearrangement joins TRBV9 to TRBJ2-7; perhaps TRBD1 as D (5 bases). From germline, CDR1 is SGDLS and CDR2 YYNGEE. V was pared by 4 bases and J by 7 bases, with 9 bases between. The CDR3 sequence is 11 residues long. The CDR3 loop reads CASSPPGEQYF. The CDR3 DNA sequence: TGTGCCAGCAGCCCCCCAGGGGAGCAGTACTTC.

The DNA for the CDR3 is TGCGCCAGCAGCGGAAGGACTAGCGGGGGGACCGGGGAGCTGTTTTTT. This gives the protein CASSGRTSGGTGELFF. The chain couples TRBV5-1 to TRBJ2-2; 14 positions agree with TRBD2. The CDR3 is 16 amino acids. Germline CDR1 is SGHRS and CDR2 is YFSETQ. J was trimmed by 5 bases and V by 4 bases; bases with no gene match: 4.

The chain uses TRBV5-1 and TRBJ1-1, with 7 positions matching TRBD1. Germline assignment: CDR1 SGHRS and CDR2 YFSETQ. Trimming cost V 4 bases and J 5 bases; bases outside gene matches: 20. This CDR3 is built from 18 residues. The CDR3 DNA is TGCGCCAGCAGCCCAGGACAGGCGCTAAACTTGTTGGGGACTGAAGCTTTCTTT. Translating gives CASSPGQALNLLGTEAFF. Supplemented by reference TRBV5-1 and TRBJ1-1, the full variable domain reads KAGVTQTPRYLIKTRGQQVTLSCSPISGHRSVSWYQQTPGQGLQFLFEYFSETQRNKGNFPGRFSGRQFSNSRSEMNVSTLELGDSALYLCASSPGQALNLLGTEAFFGQGTRLTVV.

V usage is TRBV6-5 and J usage is TRBJ1-5; D uncertain. Germline V gene sequence: CDR1 MNHEY, CDR2 SVGAGI. Deletions cut 8 bases from V and 6 bases from J, with 14 bases between. This CDR3 contains 13 residues. Here the CDR3 reads CASLPVAGQPQHF. The CDR3 coding sequence is TGTGCCAGCCTACCCGTGGCGGGTCAGCCCCAGCATTTT.

The chain links TRBV9 to TRBJ2-3; 11 bases are a match to TRBD2. The CDR3 consists of 14 residues. J lost 6 bases, V lost 3 bases, and 3 bases had no gene match. The germline V gene has CDR1 SGDLS and CDR2 YYNGEE. The CDR3 nucleotides are TGTGCCAGCAGCGGGTCTAGCGGGGGGGATACGCAGTATTTT. Residues: CASSGSSGGDTQYF.

CDR3 bases: TGTGCCAGCAGGGACAGCCCGTACGAGCAGTACTTC. It translates to CASRDSPYEQYF. The chain is built from TRBV2 and TRBJ2-7, with a weak D call TRBD1 (6 bases). Germline V lookup: CDR1 SNHLY, CDR2 FYNNEI. V was clipped by 6 bases and J by 4 bases, with 10 bases between them. The CDR3 loop spans 12 amino acids.